This T cell receptor beta chain was sequenced during a study of OX40 agonist ivuxolimab in advanced cancers. Study information: The study reported partial responses in three patients: one hepatocellular carcinoma, two cutaneous melanoma.

Whole-study findings and limits: Expanded clones were, on average, more numerous in CD8+ T cells than in CD4+. Not determined was the antigen specificity of the expanded peripheral T cells.

Cycle 7 day 1, cycle 4 day 1, and baseline were the timepoints at which blood was sampled. Note on this clone: Its antigen is as yet unknown.

Sequenced by immunoSEQ multiplex PCR; TCRdb stores in-frame clones only, minus some. The profile shows tens of thousands of clones, roughly 84% of them singletons. The CDR3 runs 14 residues. Germline lookup yields CDR1 SGHVS and CDR2 FQNEAQ. With V trimmed by 2 bases and J by 5 bases, 4 bases remained unmatched. The receptor's source is an adult with an advanced solid tumor such as melanoma, head and neck, liver or kidney cancer. The chain uses TRBV7-8 and TRBJ1-2; TRBD1 agrees at 8 bases. Sequencing used CD4+ or CD8+ T cells sorted from blood, obtained in a trial of the OX40 agonist ivuxolimab. The chain's CDR3 is CASSLLQGGYGYTF. In DNA form, the CDR3 reads TGTGCCAGCAGCTTACTACAGGGGGGGTATGGCTACACCTTC.